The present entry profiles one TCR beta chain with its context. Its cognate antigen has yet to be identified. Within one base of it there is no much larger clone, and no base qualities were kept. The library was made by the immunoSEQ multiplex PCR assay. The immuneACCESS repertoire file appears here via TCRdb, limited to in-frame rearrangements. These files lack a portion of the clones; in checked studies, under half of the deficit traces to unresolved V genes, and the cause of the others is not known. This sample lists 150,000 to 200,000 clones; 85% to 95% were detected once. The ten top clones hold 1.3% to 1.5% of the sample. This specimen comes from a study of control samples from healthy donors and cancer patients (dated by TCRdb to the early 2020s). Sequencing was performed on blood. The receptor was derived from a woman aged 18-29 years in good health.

The sequence in DNA is TGTGCCAGCAGCTTAACAGGGGGGTACTCTGGAAACACCATATATTTT. Its translation is CASSLTGGYSGNTIYF. Here the chain combines TRBV7-8 and TRBJ1-3; TRBD1 aligns with 8 central bases. From V the trimming removes 2 bases and from J it removes 0 bases, while the gene matches leave 3 bases of the junction unaccounted for. The CDR3 runs 16 amino acids, cysteine and phenylalanine included. Only CDR3 DNA remains: 48 bases, in frame from the first base. CDR1 and CDR2 are drawn from the germline V gene: SGHVS, FQNEAQ.